A single sample gave rise to the 16 T cell receptor beta chains below, sequenced in a study of T cell responses to AZD1222 COVID-19 vaccine. Method: immunoSEQ multiplex PCR; TCRdb's copy keeps in-frame clones and lacks some. The profile covers tens of thousands of clones, with 85% to 95% appearing a single time and roughly 6% taken by the ten largest. The material sequenced was peripheral blood, taken 28 days after the second dose of the MenACWY control vaccine. The receptors derive from an adult who received the MenACWY meningococcal vaccine as a control.

The genes are TRBV6-5 and TRBJ1-3; D is undetermined. Germline CDR1 and CDR2: MNHEY and SVGAGI. Trimming took off 6 bases at V and 4 bases at J, with 13 bases between the two ends. CDR3 size: 14 residues. The CDR3 DNA reads TGTGCCAGCAGGGGCTCGGGTTCAGGAAACACCATATATTTT. This codes for CASRGSGSGNTIYF.

V and J are TRBV7-9 and TRBJ1-1; unclear D gene. Per germline, CDR1 SEHNR and CDR2 FQNEAQ (reference sequence). The germline V and J ends were trimmed by 5 bases and 11 bases, with 15 bases remaining between them. The CDR3 length is 12 residues. The CDR3 sequence is CASSTEAGWAFF. CDR3 DNA sequence: TGTGCCAGCAGCACAGAGGCGGGCTGGGCTTTCTTT.

The chain couples TRBV7-8 to TRBJ2-2; possible D gene TRBD2, 5 bases. V was shortened by 5 bases and J by 0 bases, with 13 bases between the two germline ends. The germline V gene has CDR1 SGHVS and CDR2 FQNEAQ. This CDR3 is built from 16 residues. This chain's CDR3 is CASSPLSGTNTGELFF. CDR3 in DNA: TGTGCCAGCAGCCCACTCTCGGGGACGAACACCGGGGAGCTGTTTTTT.

This clone showed up just once. The rearrangement uses TRBV24-1 and TRBJ1-5; D remains ambiguous. This CDR3 comprises 14 residues. The germline V gene has CDR1 KGHDR and CDR2 SFDVKD. V shed 3 bases and J shed 3 bases, with 8 bases lying between them. The CDR3 here is CATSDARPNQPQHF. The DNA for the CDR3 is TGTGCCACCAGTGATGCCCGACCCAATCAGCCCCAGCATTTT.

V gene TRBV15 combines with J gene TRBJ2-7; 9 positions agree with TRBD1. CDR1 LNHNV and CDR2 YYDKDF come from the germline V gene (reference sequence). The V segment lost 5 bases and the J segment 0 bases; nucleotides outside the gene matches: 5. This CDR3 is 15 amino acids long. The CDR3: CATSVGTGSSYEQYF. CDR3 DNA: TGTGCCACCAGCGTGGGGACAGGGAGCTCCTACGAGCAGTACTTC. The full variable domain, its missing parts supplied by reference TRBV15 and TRBJ2-7, is DAMVIQNPRYQVTQFGKPVTLSCSQTLNHNVMYWYQQKSSQAPKLLFHYYDKDFNNEADTPDNFQSRRPNTSFCFLDIRSPGLGDTAMYLCATSVGTGSSYEQYFGPGTRLTVT.

V gene TRBV27 combines with J gene TRBJ1-4; 7 bases agree with TRBD1. Germline assignment: CDR1 MNHEY and CDR2 SMNVEV (reference sequence). Germline trimming cut 5 bases from V and 10 bases from J; bases unmatched to any gene: 13. This CDR3 spans 15 amino acids. In DNA form, the CDR3 reads TGTGCCAGCAGTCAACCCGACAGGGCGCGTGGAAAACTGTTTTTT. This encodes CASSQPDRARGKLFF.

This clone was counted a few times. The rearrangement uses TRBV4-1 and TRBJ1-6; D unresolved. Germline V gene lookup returns CDR1 MGHRA and CDR2 YSYEKL. V was trimmed by 4 bases and J by 9 bases, leaving 16 bases between them. The CDR3 totals 15 residues. Here the CDR3 DNA reads TGCGCCAGCAGCCCAATCGGGAAAACTGCTTCACCCCTCCACTTT. Protein: CASSPIGKTASPLHF.

This chain joins TRBV19 and TRBJ2-7; D perhaps matches TRBD2 (6 bases). The V gene lost 0 bases and the J gene lost 0 bases, with 12 bases spanning the gap. There are 16 residues in the CDR3. The germline CDR1 and CDR2 sequences are LNHDA and SQIVND (reference sequence). The CDR3 loop reads CASSIESGLASYEQYF. In nucleotides, the CDR3 is TGTGCCAGTAGTATAGAGTCGGGACTCGCCTCCTACGAGCAGTACTTC. The variable domain in full, with the rest retrieved from reference TRBV19 and TRBJ2-7, is DGGITQSPKYLFRKEGQNVTLSCEQNLNHDAMYWYRQDPGQGLRLIYYSQIVNDFQKGDIAEGYSVSREKKESFPLTVTSAQKNPTAFYLCASSIESGLASYEQYFGPGTRLTVT.

This clone was seen once. The chain is built from TRBV2 and TRBJ2-7; D is ambiguous. V dropped 7 bases and J dropped 1 base, with 8 bases sitting between them. Germline CDR1 SNHLY, CDR2 FYNNEI. The CDR3 is 12 amino acids. The CDR3 here is CASMDLSYEQYF. As DNA, the CDR3 is TGTGCCAGCATGGACCTGTCCTACGAGCAGTACTTC.

As DNA, the CDR3 is TGCGCCAGCAGCCTCGTCCCGGGACAGGGGAGAGTAGGTGGCTACACCTTC. Protein: CASSLVPGQGRVGGYTF. The rearrangement uses TRBV4-1 and TRBJ1-2; TRBD1 aligns across 10 bases. Germline V CDR1 and CDR2: MGHRA, YSYEKL. V lost 4 bases, J lost 7 bases, and 15 bases stayed unmatched. There are 17 residues in the CDR3.

The gene calls are TRBV11-3 and TRBJ2-7; possibly TRBD2 for D (6 bases). The V end was cut by 5 bases, the J end by 7 bases, with 15 bases between. CDR3 length: 13 amino acids. CDR1 is SGHNT, CDR2 YENEEA, per germline. CDR3 coding DNA: TGTGCCAGCAGCGTCGGGACTTCTCTGGAGCAGTACTTC. This gives the protein CASSVGTSLEQYF.

The chain recombines TRBV6-5 with TRBJ2-2; the D is unclear. This CDR3 has 13 residues. V was clipped by 1 base and J by 7 bases, with 7 bases between them. Germline CDR1 MNHEY, CDR2 SVGAGI. The CDR3 DNA follows: TGTGCCAGCAGTTACTATAAAGGCGGGGAGCTGTTTTTT. As protein: CASSYYKGGELFF.

The chain is built from TRBV2 and TRBJ1-4; D is undetermined. The length of the CDR3 is 13 residues. CDR1 SNHLY and CDR2 FYNNEI come from the germline V gene. V dropped 10 bases and J dropped 3 bases, with 12 bases sitting between them. Here the CDR3 reads CATLVGPNEKLFF. Written as DNA, the CDR3 is TGTGCCACCCTAGTAGGACCTAATGAAAAACTGTTTTTT.

The rearrangement links TRBV9 to TRBJ1-4; 8 bases line up with TRBD1. Trimming removed 3 bases from V and 5 bases from J; junction bases left unmatched: 9. The CDR3 spans 16 residues. Germline V gene data show CDR1 as SGDLS and CDR2 as YYNGEE. For the CDR3, the DNA is TGTGCCAGCAGCGCCGGACAGGGAGGATCAAATGAAAAACTGTTTTTT. Amino acid sequence: CASSAGQGGSNEKLFF. Using reference TRBV9 and TRBJ1-4 for the parts outside the CDR3, the full variable domain is DSGVTQTPKHLITATGQRVTLRCSPRSGDLSVYWYQQSLDQGLQFLIQYYNGEERAKGNILERFSAQQFPDLHSELNLSSLELGDSALYFCASSAGQGGSNEKLFFGSGTQLSVL.

This chain links TRBV19 with TRBJ2-2; D unresolved. The CDR3 runs 10 residues. Trimming took 8 bases from V and 6 from J, leaving 4 bases between them. Germline CDR1 reads LNHDA; CDR2 reads SQIVND (reference sequence). In nucleotides, the CDR3 is TGTGCCAGTTGGGCCGGGGAGCTGTTTTTT. The encoded protein is CASWAGELFF.

The chain is built from TRBV28 and TRBJ1-5; D might be TRBD1 (5 bases). The V and J ends lost 5 bases and 10 bases respectively, with 6 bases between them. Germline CDR1 and CDR2: MDHEN and SYDVKM. This CDR3 comprises 10 residues. Here the CDR3 reads CASSRGPQHF. In DNA, the CDR3 is TGTGCCAGCAGTAGGGGACCCCAGCATTTT. The complete variable domain, with remaining parts taken from reference TRBV28 and TRBJ1-5, reads DVKVTQSSRYLVKRTGEKVFLECVQDMDHENMFWYRQDPGLGLRLIYFSYDVKMKEKGDIPEGYSVSREKKERFSLILESASTNQTSMYLCASSRGPQHFGDGTRLSIL.